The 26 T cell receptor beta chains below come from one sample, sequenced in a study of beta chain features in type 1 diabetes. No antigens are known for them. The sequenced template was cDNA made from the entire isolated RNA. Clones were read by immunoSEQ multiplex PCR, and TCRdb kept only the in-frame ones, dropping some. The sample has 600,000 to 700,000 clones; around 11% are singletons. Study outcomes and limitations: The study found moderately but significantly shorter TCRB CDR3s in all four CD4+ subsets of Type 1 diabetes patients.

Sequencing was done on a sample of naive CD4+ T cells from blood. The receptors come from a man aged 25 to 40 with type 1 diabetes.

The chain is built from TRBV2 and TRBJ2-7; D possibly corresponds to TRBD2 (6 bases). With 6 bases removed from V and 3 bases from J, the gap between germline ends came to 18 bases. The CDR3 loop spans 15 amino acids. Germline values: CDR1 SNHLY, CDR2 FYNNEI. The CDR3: CASRTREWVDYEQYF. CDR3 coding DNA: TGTGCCAGCAGGACCCGGGAGTGGGTGGACTACGAGCAGTACTTC.

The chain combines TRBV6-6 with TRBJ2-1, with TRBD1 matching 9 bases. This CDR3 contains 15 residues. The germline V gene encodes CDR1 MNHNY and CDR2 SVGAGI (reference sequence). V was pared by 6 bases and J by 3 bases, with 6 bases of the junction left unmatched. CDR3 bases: TGTGCCAGCAGCCGGGGACAGGGCTACTACAATGAGCAGTTCTTC. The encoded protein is CASSRGQGYYNEQFF.

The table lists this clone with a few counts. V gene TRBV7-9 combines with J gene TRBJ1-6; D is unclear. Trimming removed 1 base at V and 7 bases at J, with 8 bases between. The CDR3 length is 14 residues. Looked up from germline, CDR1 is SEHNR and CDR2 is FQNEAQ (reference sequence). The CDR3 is CASSLGGANSPLHF. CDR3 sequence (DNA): TGTGCCAGCAGCTTAGGAGGAGCAAATTCACCCCTCCACTTT. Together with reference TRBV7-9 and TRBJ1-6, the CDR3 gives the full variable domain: DTGVSQNPRHKITKRGQNVTFRCDPISEHNRLYWYRQTLGQGPEFLTYFQNEAQLEKSRLLSDRFSAERPKGSFSTLEIQRTEQGDSAMYLCASSLGGANSPLHFGNGTRLTVT.

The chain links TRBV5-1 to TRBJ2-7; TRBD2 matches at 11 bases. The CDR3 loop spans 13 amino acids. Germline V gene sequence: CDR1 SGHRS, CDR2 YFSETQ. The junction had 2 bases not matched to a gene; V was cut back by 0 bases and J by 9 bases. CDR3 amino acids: CASSLGLAGRQYF. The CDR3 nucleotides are TGCGCCAGCAGCTTGGGACTAGCGGGGAGGCAGTACTTC.

DNA for the CDR3: TGTGCCAGCAGCAACAACGCCGGGACAGGGGTCGCTGGCTACACCTTC. This translates into CASSNNAGTGVAGYTF. This chain uses TRBV6-4 with TRBJ1-2; 10 bases map to TRBD1. CDR3 length: 16 residues. Germline CDR1 reads MRHNA; CDR2 reads SNTAGT. Germline trimming cut 6 bases from V and 7 bases from J; bases unmatched to any gene: 14.

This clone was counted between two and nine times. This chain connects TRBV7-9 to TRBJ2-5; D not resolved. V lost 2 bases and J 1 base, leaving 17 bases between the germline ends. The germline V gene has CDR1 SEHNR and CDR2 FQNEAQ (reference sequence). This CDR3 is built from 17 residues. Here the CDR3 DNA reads TGTGCCAGCAGCTTAAGGGTAGAGAAGAAACTCCAAGAGACCCAGTACTTC. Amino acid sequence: CASSLRVEKKLQETQYF. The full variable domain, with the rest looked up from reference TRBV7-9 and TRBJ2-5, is DTGVSQNPRHKITKRGQNVTFRCDPISEHNRLYWYRQTLGQGPEFLTYFQNEAQLEKSRLLSDRFSAERPKGSFSTLEIQRTEQGDSAMYLCASSLRVEKKLQETQYFGPGTRLLVL.

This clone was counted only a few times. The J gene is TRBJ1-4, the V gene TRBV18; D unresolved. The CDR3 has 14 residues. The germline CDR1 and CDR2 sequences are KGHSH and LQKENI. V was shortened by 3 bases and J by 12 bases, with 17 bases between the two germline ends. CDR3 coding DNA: TGTGCCAGCTCACCGGCGTACGGGAGGGTTGAACTGTTTTTT. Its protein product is CASSPAYGRVELFF.

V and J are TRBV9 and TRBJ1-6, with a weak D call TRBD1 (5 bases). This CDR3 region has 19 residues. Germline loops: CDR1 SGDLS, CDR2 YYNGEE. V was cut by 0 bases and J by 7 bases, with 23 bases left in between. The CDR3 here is CASSVATAGGLGGNSPLHF. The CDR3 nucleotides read TGTGCCAGCAGCGTAGCTACCGCTGGGGGATTGGGTGGGAATTCACCCCTCCACTTT.

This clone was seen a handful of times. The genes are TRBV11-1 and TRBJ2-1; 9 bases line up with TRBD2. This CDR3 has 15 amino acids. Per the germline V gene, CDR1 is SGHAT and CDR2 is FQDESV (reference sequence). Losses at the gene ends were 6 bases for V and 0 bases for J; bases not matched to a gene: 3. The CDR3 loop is CASRPTSGSYNEQFF. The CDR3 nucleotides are TGTGCCAGCAGACCGACTAGCGGCTCCTACAATGAGCAGTTCTTC.

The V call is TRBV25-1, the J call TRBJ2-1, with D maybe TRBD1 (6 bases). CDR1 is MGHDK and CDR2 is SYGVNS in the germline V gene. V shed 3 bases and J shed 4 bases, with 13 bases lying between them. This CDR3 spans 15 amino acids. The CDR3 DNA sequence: TGTGCCAGCAGTGATTTGCAGGGGCTATACAATGAGCAGTTCTTC. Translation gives CASSDLQGLYNEQFF.

CDR3 sequence reads: CASRLTGLNYGYTF. The CDR3 DNA sequence: TGTGCCAGCCGGTTGACAGGCCTAAACTATGGCTACACCTTC. V gene TRBV18 combines with J gene TRBJ1-2; possible D gene TRBD1, 6 bases. This CDR3 has 14 amino acids. The germline gives CDR1 KGHSH, CDR2 LQKENI. Trimming took 8 bases from V and 2 from J, leaving 15 bases between them.

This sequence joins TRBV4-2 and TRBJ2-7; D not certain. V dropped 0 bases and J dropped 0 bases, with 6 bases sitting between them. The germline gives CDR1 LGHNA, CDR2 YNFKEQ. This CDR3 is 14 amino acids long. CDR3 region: CASSQERSSYEQYF. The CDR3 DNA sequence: TGTGCCAGCAGCCAAGAACGGTCCTCCTACGAGCAGTACTTC.

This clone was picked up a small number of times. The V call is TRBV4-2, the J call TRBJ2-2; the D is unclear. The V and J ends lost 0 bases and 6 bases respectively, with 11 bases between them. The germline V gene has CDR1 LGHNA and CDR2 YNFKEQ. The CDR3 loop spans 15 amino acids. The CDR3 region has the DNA TGTGCCAGCAGCCAAGATGTCTTGTCCTCCGGGGAGCTGTTTTTT. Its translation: CASSQDVLSSGELFF.

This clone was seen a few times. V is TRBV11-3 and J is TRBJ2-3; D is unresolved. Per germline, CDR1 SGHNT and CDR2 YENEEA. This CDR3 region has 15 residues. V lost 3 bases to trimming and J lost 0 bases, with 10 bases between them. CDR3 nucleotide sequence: TGTGCCAGCAGCTTGGGGTACCCTAGCACAGATACGCAGTATTTT. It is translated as CASSLGYPSTDTQYF.

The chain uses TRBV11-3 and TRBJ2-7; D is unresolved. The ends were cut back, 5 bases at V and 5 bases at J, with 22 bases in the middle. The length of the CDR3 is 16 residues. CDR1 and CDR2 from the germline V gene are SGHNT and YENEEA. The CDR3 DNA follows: TGTGCCAGCAGCCCGAGAGCACTATTCGGTTCGAACGAGCAGTACTTC. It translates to CASSPRALFGSNEQYF.

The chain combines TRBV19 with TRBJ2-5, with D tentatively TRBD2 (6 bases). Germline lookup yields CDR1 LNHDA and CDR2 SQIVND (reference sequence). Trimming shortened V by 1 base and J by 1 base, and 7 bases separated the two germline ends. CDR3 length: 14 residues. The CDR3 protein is CASSIGGVQETQYF. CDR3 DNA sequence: TGTGCCAGTAGTATAGGGGGGGTCCAAGAGACCCAGTACTTC.

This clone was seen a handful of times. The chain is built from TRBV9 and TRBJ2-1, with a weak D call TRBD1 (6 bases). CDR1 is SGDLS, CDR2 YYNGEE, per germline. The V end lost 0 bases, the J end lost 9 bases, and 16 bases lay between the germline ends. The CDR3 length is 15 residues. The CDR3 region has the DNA TGTGCCAGCAGCGTAGAGTTGAGGGAGACAGGTGAGCAGTTCTTC. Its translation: CASSVELRETGEQFF.

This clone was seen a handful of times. In nucleotides, the CDR3 is TGTGCCAGCAGCGAGACCGGGACAACGAACACCGGGGAGCTGTTTTTT. Translated: CASSETGTTNTGELFF. The chain combines TRBV2 with TRBJ2-2; the D gene is possibly TRBD1 (6 bases). The CDR3 spans 16 residues. V was clipped by 6 bases and J by 0 bases, with 14 bases between them. Germline values: CDR1 SNHLY, CDR2 FYNNEI.

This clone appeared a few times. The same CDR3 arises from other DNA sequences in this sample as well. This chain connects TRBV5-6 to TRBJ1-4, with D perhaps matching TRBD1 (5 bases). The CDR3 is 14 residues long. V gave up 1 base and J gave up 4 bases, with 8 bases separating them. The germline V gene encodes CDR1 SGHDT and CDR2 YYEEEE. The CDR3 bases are TGTGCCAGCAGCTTGACAGGAATTAATGAAAAACTGTTTTTT. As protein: CASSLTGINEKLFF.

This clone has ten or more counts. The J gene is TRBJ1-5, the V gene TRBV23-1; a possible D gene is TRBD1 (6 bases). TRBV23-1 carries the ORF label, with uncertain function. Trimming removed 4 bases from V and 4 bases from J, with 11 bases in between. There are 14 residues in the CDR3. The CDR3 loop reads CASSRSDRNQPQHF. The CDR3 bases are TGCGCCAGCAGTCGATCCGACAGGAATCAGCCCCAGCATTTT.

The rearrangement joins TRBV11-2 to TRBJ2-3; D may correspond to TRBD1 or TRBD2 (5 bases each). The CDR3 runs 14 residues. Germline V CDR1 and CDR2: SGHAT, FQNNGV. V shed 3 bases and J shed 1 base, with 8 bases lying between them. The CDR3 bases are TGTGCCAGCAGCTTGCAGGGAGGCACAGATACGCAGTATTTT. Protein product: CASSLQGGTDTQYF.

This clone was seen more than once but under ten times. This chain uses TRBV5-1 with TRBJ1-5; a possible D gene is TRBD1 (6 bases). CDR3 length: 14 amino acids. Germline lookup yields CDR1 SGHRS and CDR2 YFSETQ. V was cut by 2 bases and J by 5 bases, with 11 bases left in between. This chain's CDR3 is CASSLSPGDQPQHF. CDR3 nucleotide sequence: TGCGCCAGCAGCTTATCACCAGGGGATCAGCCCCAGCATTTT. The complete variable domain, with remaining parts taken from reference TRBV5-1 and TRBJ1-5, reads KAGVTQTPRYLIKTRGQQVTLSCSPISGHRSVSWYQQTPGQGLQFLFEYFSETQRNKGNFPGRFSGRQFSNSRSEMNVSTLELGDSALYLCASSLSPGDQPQHFGDGTRLSIL.

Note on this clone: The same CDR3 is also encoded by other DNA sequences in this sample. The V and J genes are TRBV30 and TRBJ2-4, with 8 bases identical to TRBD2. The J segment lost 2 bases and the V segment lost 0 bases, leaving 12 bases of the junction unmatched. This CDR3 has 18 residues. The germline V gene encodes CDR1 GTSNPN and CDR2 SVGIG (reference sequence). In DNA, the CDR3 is TGTGCCTGGAGTGTACTCCGGGGGGGTCCCGGTTCCAAAAACATTCAGTACTTC. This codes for CAWSVLRGGPGSKNIQYF.

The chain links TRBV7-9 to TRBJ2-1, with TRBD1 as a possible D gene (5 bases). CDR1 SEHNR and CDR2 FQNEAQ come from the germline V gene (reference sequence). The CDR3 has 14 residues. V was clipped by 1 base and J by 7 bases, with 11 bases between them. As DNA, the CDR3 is TGTGCCAGCAGCTTAGAAGGGGCATTTAATGAGCAGTTCTTC. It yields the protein CASSLEGAFNEQFF.

CDR3 sequence reads: CASSQEQGGKLFF. The CDR3 nucleotides are TGTGCCAGCAGCCAAGAACAGGGAGGGAAACTGTTTTTT. The chain uses TRBV14 and TRBJ1-4; D possibly corresponds to TRBD1 (6 bases). Germline V gene sequence: CDR1 SGHDN, CDR2 FVKESK. This CDR3 has 13 residues. Trimming stripped 0 bases from V and 11 bases from J, with 10 bases between.

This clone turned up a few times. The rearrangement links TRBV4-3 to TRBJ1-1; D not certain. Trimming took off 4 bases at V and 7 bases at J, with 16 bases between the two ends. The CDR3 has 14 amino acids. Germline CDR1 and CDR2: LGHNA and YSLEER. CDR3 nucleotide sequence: TGCGCCAGCAGCCCCCGCCCCCGGGGTAGTGAAGCTTTCTTT. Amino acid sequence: CASSPRPRGSEAFF.